Listed below are T cell receptor beta chains from one sample, sequenced in a study of blood T cell repertoires in COVID-19. Sequencing was performed with immunoSEQ multiplex PCR; in TCRdb, only in-frame clones are kept and a portion is missing. The data hold about 130,000 clones, with 80% to 90% observed a single time. The sequenced material came from PBMCs or T cells enriched from blood (not recorded which). The receptor set was obtained from a man between 45 and 60 years old who had recovered from COVID-19. Both conserved end residues are part of each CDR3. The D gene is left open where the match is weak. Not every row has a clone size; where given, it reads once, few, many or a size class.

D gene	clone size	V gene	J gene	CDR3 DNA	CDR3 protein
TRBD1	once	TRBV10-3	TRBJ1-5	TGTGCCATCAGTGTACAGGGGGGCAATCAGCCCCAGCATTTT	CAISVQGGNQPQHF
-	-	TRBV6-4	TRBJ2-1	TGTGCCAGCAGTGACTCACACTCCCAGGACAATGAGCAGTTCTTC	CASSDSHSQDNEQFF
TRBD2	-	TRBV7-3	TRBJ2-1	TGTGCCAGCAGCCCCCGGGGTGCGGGAGCCTACAATGAGCAGTTCTTC	CASSPRGAGAYNEQFF
TRBD1	-	TRBV10-3	TRBJ2-5	TGTGCCATCAGTGAAACGAAGATTACAGGGGTTCAAGAGACCCAGTACTTC	CAISETKITGVQETQYF
TRBD1	-	TRBV19	TRBJ1-5	TGTGCCAGTAGAACAGGGACAGGGGGTAGCAATCAGCCCCAGCATTTT	CASRTGTGGSNQPQHF
TRBD2	-	TRBV3-1/TRBV3-2	TRBJ2-7	TGTGCCAGCAGCCAAGCTAGCGGAAGTTTCTCCTACGAGCAGTACTTC	CASSQASGSFSYEQYF
-	few	TRBV27	TRBJ1-6	TGTGCCAGCAGTTTAAGCCCCTTTAAAAATTCACCCCTCCACTTT	CASSLSPFKNSPLHF
-	-	TRBV6-5	TRBJ2-2	TGTGCCATCTCTAGAGGCGGGATTACCGGGGAGCTGTTTTTT	CAISRGGITGELFF
-	-	TRBV4-3	TRBJ1-1	TGCGCCAGCAGCCTGGGGGGTTGGAACACTGAAGCTTTCTTT	CASSLGGWNTEAFF
-	-	TRBV9	TRBJ1-5	TGTGCCAGCAGCCTGGGGGGGGTTGAAGGTCAGCCCCAGCATTTT	CASSLGGVEGQPQHF
-	-	TRBV21-1	TRBJ1-4	TGTGCCAGCAGCAAAGTCCATAGGGGGGGTGAAAAACTGTTTTTT	CASSKVHRGGEKLFF
-	-	TRBV12-3/TRBV12-4	TRBJ2-5	TGTGCCAGCAGTTTTGTACTAGTAGAGACCCAGTACTTC	CASSFVLVETQYF
TRBD2	-	TRBV7-6	TRBJ2-7	TGTGCCAGCAGCCCCGGGGGGAGCGGGAGGGCAAGTCTTATTCAGCAGTACTTC	CASSPGGSGRASLIQQYF
-	-	TRBV27	TRBJ2-7	TGTGCCAGCAGTTTATTGGGGGCTCCCTACGAGCAGTACTTC	CASSLLGAPYEQYF
-	once	TRBV2	TRBJ1-5	TGTGCCAGCAGTGACCCTGTAGTCGGGACTGTGGCCCAGCCCCAGCATTTT	CASSDPVVGTVAQPQHF
TRBD1	once	TRBV28	TRBJ1-2	TGTGCCAGCAGTGGGCCGGGACAGGGGGCGCGTGGCTACACCTTC	CASSGPGQGARGYTF
-	-	TRBV5-1	TRBJ1-6	TGCGCCAGCGGGCCTAATTCACCCCTCCACTTT	CASGPNSPLHF
-	-	TRBV5-8	TRBJ1-3	TGTGCCAGCAGCCTAAACTCTGGAAACACCATATATTTT	CASSLNSGNTIYF
-	-	TRBV15	TRBJ1-3	TGTGCCACCAGCACCCCCAGGGGAGGAAACACCATATATTTT	CATSTPRGGNTIYF
TRBD1	once	TRBV5-4	TRBJ1-2	TGTGCCAGCAGCTGGGGACAGGGTAGCTATGGCTACACCTTC	CASSWGQGSYGYTF
-	-	TRBV30	TRBJ1-2	TGTGCCTGGAGTCCAAGGGGTAGGAACTATGGCTACACCTTC	CAWSPRGRNYGYTF
-	-	TRBV7-9	TRBJ2-1	TGTGCCAGCATCCCACCCCGGGGGTCCTACAATGAGCAGTTCTTC	CASIPPRGSYNEQFF
TRBD2	once	TRBV5-1	TRBJ2-5	TGCGCCAGCAGCTTGGCCGAGACTAGCAGGGAGACCCAGTACTTC	CASSLAETSRETQYF
-	-	TRBV6-2/TRBV6-3	TRBJ1-2	TGTGCCAGCAGTTACTCGCCCTTGACAGGATATTTTAACTATGGCTACACCTTC	CASSYSPLTGYFNYGYTF
TRBD1	-	TRBV14	TRBJ1-5	TGTGCCAGCAGTACAGGGGAAAATCAGCCCCAGCATTTT	CASSTGENQPQHF
TRBD1	-	TRBV29-1	TRBJ1-1	TGCAGCGTTTTACAGGGGGCGATCACTGAAGCTTTCTTT	CSVLQGAITEAFF
TRBD1	-	TRBV27	TRBJ2-1	TGTGCCAGCAGTGACCCAGCAGGGGGTGTTCTTGGTGAGCAGTTCTTC	CASSDPAGGVLGEQFF
TRBD1	-	TRBV5-4	TRBJ2-1	TGTGCCAGCAGCCCAAGGGACAGGGGAGAGCGGTTCTTC	CASSPRDRGERFF
-	-	TRBV27	TRBJ2-2	TGTGCCAGCAGTTTAGTCAGGGGATACACCGGGGAGCTGTTTTTT	CASSLVRGYTGELFF
TRBD1	-	TRBV5-8	TRBJ1-5	TGTGCCAGCAGACGGACAGGGAATAGCAATCAGCCCCAGCATTTT	CASRRTGNSNQPQHF
TRBD2	-	TRBV30	TRBJ2-2	TGTGCCTGGTATAAGTCCACGGGACTAGCGGGAGGCCCCACCGGGGAGCTGTTTTTT	CAWYKSTGLAGGPTGELFF
-	-	TRBV19	TRBJ1-2	TGTGCCAGTAGCCCCAGGTTGAGAGGGGGCTACACCTTC	CASSPRLRGGYTF
-	few	TRBV3-1/TRBV3-2	TRBJ1-2	TGTGCCAGCAGCATAGGGGTCCACGCCCGAAAAGGGGGAGGGCACCTGGGCTACACCTTC	CASSIGVHARKGGGHLGYTF
-	-	TRBV3-1/TRBV3-2	TRBJ1-1	TGTGCCAGCAGCCAACACAGGTTTCAGCGAACTGAAGCTTTCTTT	CASSQHRFQRTEAFF
-	-	TRBV19	TRBJ2-3	TGTGCCAGTACCCTGCAGGGGCAGGGAGATACGCAGTATTTT	CASTLQGQGDTQYF
TRBD2	-	TRBV6-2/TRBV6-3	TRBJ2-1	TGTGCCAGCAGTACGGGACTAGCGGGTTACAATGAGCAGTTCTTC	CASSTGLAGYNEQFF
TRBD1	-	TRBV5-1	TRBJ2-2	TGCGCCAGCAGCTCCGGACAGGGAACCGGGGAGCTGTTTTTT	CASSSGQGTGELFF
-	-	TRBV4-2	TRBJ1-2	TGTGCCAGCAGCCAAGGGGCGGGAGGGGGGAACTATGGCTACACCTTC	CASSQGAGGGNYGYTF
-	-	TRBV7-2	TRBJ1-1	TGTGCCAGCAGCTTAAACGGTTACACTGAAGCTTTCTTT	CASSLNGYTEAFF
-	-	TRBV27	TRBJ1-3	TGTGCCAGCAGCCCCGACGGGACACTATATGGAAACACCATATATTTT	CASSPDGTLYGNTIYF
-	-	TRBV19	TRBJ1-1	TGTTCCAACCTCATCCAGGGGAACGGGCTCTGGATGAACACTGAAGCTTTCTTT	CSNLIQGNGLWMNTEAFF
TRBD2	-	TRBV3-1/TRBV3-2	TRBJ2-3	TGTGCCAGCAGCCCCTTTACTAGCGGGAGTACAGATACGCAGTATTTT	CASSPFTSGSTDTQYF
-	few	TRBV2	TRBJ1-4	TGTGCCAGCAGTCACGACTCTTTCGAGAATGAAAAACTGTTTTTT	CASSHDSFENEKLFF
TRBD1	-	TRBV27	TRBJ1-6	TGTGCCAGCAGTTTATCGACAGGGAGGAACTCACCCCTCCACTTT	CASSLSTGRNSPLHF
TRBD2	-	TRBV9	TRBJ2-3	TGTGCCAGCAGCGCACCGGGACTAGCGGGAAGAGATACGCAGTATTTT	CASSAPGLAGRDTQYF
-	-	TRBV4-3	TRBJ1-1	TGCGCCAGCAGCCAAGACCGGGCCACGGGATCTAGAGCTTTCTTT	CASSQDRATGSRAFF
-	-	TRBV30	TRBJ2-5	TGTGCCTGGAGTGTTCGGGGACTGTACCAAGAGACCCAGTACTTC	CAWSVRGLYQETQYF
-	-	TRBV5-1	TRBJ1-1	TGCGCCAGCAGCCCGGGACAATTCCCTGAAGCTTTCTTT	CASSPGQFPEAFF
TRBD1	-	TRBV7-2	TRBJ2-5	TGTGCCAGCAGCTTCAGGGCCCAGGGGGTGTGGGAGACCCAGTACTTC	CASSFRAQGVWETQYF
TRBD1	-	TRBV28	TRBJ1-6	TGTGCCAGCAGTTTAAGGCAGGGGGTTGATTCACCCCTCCACTTT	CASSLRQGVDSPLHF
-	-	TRBV2	TRBJ2-5	TGTGCCAGCAGTGAACTAGTAGGCCAAGAGACCCAGTACTTC	CASSELVGQETQYF
-	-	TRBV19	TRBJ2-3	TGTGCCAGTAGTATTTCCGGAGCCCGCACAGATACGCAGTATTTT	CASSISGARTDTQYF
-	-	TRBV7-8	TRBJ2-1	TGTGCCAGCAGCTTGGGCAGTTACAATGAGCAGTTCTTC	CASSLGSYNEQFF
TRBD1	once	TRBV5-1	TRBJ2-7	TGCGCCAGCAGCCTCCACCCGGACAGGTTTATTGTCTACGAGCAGTACTTC	CASSLHPDRFIVYEQYF